The 16 T cell receptor beta chains below were found in one sample sequenced in a study of graft-versus-host responses after intestinal transplantation. No antigen is known for these receptors. Clones were sequenced by immunoSEQ multiplex PCR, and TCRdb holds only the in-frame ones, with some missing. The table shows about 90,000 clones, with approximately 90% occurring only once. The sequencing used unstimulated CD4+ T cells sorted from spleen or lymph node cells, collected before transplant. These receptors were collected from a human donor who was the organ donor for an intestinal transplant.

The chain's CDR3 is CASEGTNTQYF. The DNA of the CDR3 is TGTGCCAGCGAGGGGACTAATACGCAGTATTTT. The rearrangement uses TRBV2 and TRBJ2-3, with 7 bases aligning to TRBD2. The trim removed 8 bases at V and 7 bases at J, leaving 3 bases unmatched. The CDR3 covers 11 residues. Germline V gene lookup returns CDR1 SNHLY and CDR2 FYNNEI.

The chain uses TRBV7-2 and TRBJ2-1; TRBD2 matches 10 bases. V shed 5 bases and J 2 bases; nucleotides not matched to a gene: 9. Germline CDR1 SGHTA, CDR2 FQGNSA. The CDR3 runs to 17 residues. The CDR3 DNA reads TGTGCCAGCAGCAGCCCCCTAGCGGGAGCCCCCTACAATGAGCAGTTCTTC. Protein sequence: CASSSPLAGAPYNEQFF.

The rearrangement links TRBV6-5 to TRBJ2-5; unclear D gene. Germline V gene sequence: CDR1 MNHEY, CDR2 SVGAGI. The CDR3 runs to 13 residues. V was pared by 4 bases and J by 6 bases, with 12 bases between. As DNA, the CDR3 is TGTGCCAGCAGTTTCTCTGACATACAGACCCAGTACTTC. Encoded protein: CASSFSDIQTQYF.

The chain combines TRBV29-1 with TRBJ1-2, with D possibly matching TRBD1 (6 bases). This CDR3 contains 12 residues. The V gene lost 6 bases and the J gene lost 6 bases, with 14 bases spanning the gap. Germline lookup yields CDR1 SQVTM and CDR2 ANQGSEA. CDR3 bases: TGCAGCGTCCGAGTCTGGGGGCATGGCTACACCTTC. Encoded protein: CSVRVWGHGYTF.

The CDR3 nucleotides are TGTGCCAGCTCACCCCCCGACAGGGTCGGCTACGAGCAGTACTTC. Translated: CASSPPDRVGYEQYF. V is TRBV18 and J is TRBJ2-7, with TRBD1 identical over 7 bases. Losses at the gene ends were 3 bases for V and 3 bases for J; bases not matched to a gene: 8. The CDR3 covers 15 residues. Germline V gives CDR1 KGHSH, CDR2 LQKENI.

This chain joins TRBV5-1 and TRBJ1-2; D is unresolved. CDR3 length: 13 residues. Per germline, CDR1 SGHRS and CDR2 YFSETQ. V shed 2 bases and J shed 3 bases, with 8 bases lying between them. Here the CDR3 reads CASSFDTHYGYTF. The DNA of the CDR3 is TGCGCCAGCAGCTTTGACACTCACTATGGCTACACCTTC.

The gene calls are TRBV28 and TRBJ1-4, with a weak D call TRBD1 (5 bases). The ends were cut back, 4 bases at V and 2 bases at J, with 14 bases in the middle. CDR3 size: 16 residues. The germline gives CDR1 MDHEN, CDR2 SYDVKM. CDR3 loop: CASSYQGRGTNEKLFF. The DNA for the CDR3 is TGTGCCAGCAGTTATCAGGGAAGAGGCACTAATGAAAAACTGTTTTTT.

CDR3 residues: CASSFGEQGALSGANVLTF. The CDR3 nucleotides are TGCGCCAGCAGCTTTGGAGAACAGGGGGCGTTATCTGGGGCCAACGTCCTGACTTTC. This chain links TRBV5-1 with TRBJ2-6, with 9 bases fitting TRBD1. Germline CDR1 and CDR2: SGHRS and YFSETQ. The CDR3 is 19 amino acids. Losses at the gene ends were 2 bases for V and 1 base for J; bases not matched to a gene: 10. Supplemented by reference TRBV5-1 and TRBJ2-6, the full variable domain reads KAGVTQTPRYLIKTRGQQVTLSCSPISGHRSVSWYQQTPGQGLQFLFEYFSETQRNKGNFPGRFSGRQFSNSRSEMNVSTLELGDSALYLCASSFGEQGALSGANVLTFGAGSRLTVL.

The chain links TRBV7-9 to TRBJ1-2; weak D call: TRBD1 (6 bases). Between the trimmed V and J ends, which lost 4 bases and 13 bases, there was a span of 13 bases. The CDR3 covers 11 residues. Germline V gene sequence: CDR1 SEHNR, CDR2 FQNEAQ (reference sequence). For the CDR3, the DNA is TGTGCCAGCAGCTCGGCTCCACAGGGCACCTTC. Its protein is CASSSAPQGTF. Full variable domain (missing parts from reference TRBV7-9 and TRBJ1-2): DTGVSQNPRHKITKRGQNVTFRCDPISEHNRLYWYRQTLGQGPEFLTYFQNEAQLEKSRLLSDRFSAERPKGSFSTLEIQRTEQGDSAMYLCASSSAPQGTFGSGTRLTVV.

In this sample, this clone turned up once. The chain uses TRBV9 and TRBJ2-4, with 8 bases that match TRBD1. This CDR3 comprises 15 residues. V was clipped by 2 bases and J by 8 bases; unmatched bases: 9. Per the germline V gene, CDR1 is SGDLS and CDR2 is YYNGEE. CDR3 bases: TGTGCCAGCAGCGTCCGGACAGGGCCGGCGGACATTCAGTACTTC. Its translation: CASSVRTGPADIQYF.

The V call is TRBV28, the J call TRBJ1-2; tentative D call: TRBD1 (5 bases). This CDR3 has 14 amino acids. Between the trimmed V and J ends, which lost 5 bases and 4 bases, there was a span of 14 bases. CDR1 is MDHEN and CDR2 is SYDVKM in the germline V gene. The CDR3 bases are TGTGCCAGCAGTGCCCCGGGGACTCCCTATGGCTACACCTTC. Its protein is CASSAPGTPYGYTF.

The genes are TRBV29-1 and TRBJ1-1; TRBD1 aligns across 10 bases. J lost 6 bases, V lost 8 bases, and 15 bases had no gene match. The CDR3 runs to 15 residues. CDR1 is SQVTM and CDR2 is ANQGSEA in the germline V gene. CDR3 nucleotide sequence: TGCAGCAGCACCAAGGCGGGACAGGGGCCCGCTGAAGCTTTCTTT. Protein: CSSTKAGQGPAEAFF.

J is TRBJ2-1 and V is TRBV27; maybe TRBD1 (6 bases). V was shortened by 1 base and J by 2 bases, with 9 bases between the two germline ends. Germline values: CDR1 MNHEY, CDR2 SMNVEV (reference sequence). The CDR3 sequence is 15 residues long. The CDR3 loop reads CASSLFTGTYNEQFF. Written as DNA, the CDR3 is TGTGCCAGCAGTTTATTTACAGGGACCTACAATGAGCAGTTCTTC.

This clone was seen a single time. The chain carries TRBV7-8 and TRBJ2-7; perhaps TRBD2 as D (6 bases). V shed 7 bases and J shed 6 bases, with 13 bases lying between them. CDR1 and CDR2 (germline): SGHVS, FQNEAQ. This CDR3 is built from 12 residues. CDR3 region: CASTPGGGEQYF. CDR3 in DNA: TGTGCCAGCACCCCCGGGGGAGGCGAGCAGTACTTC. The variable domain in full, with the rest retrieved from reference TRBV7-8 and TRBJ2-7, is GAGVSQSPRYKVAKRGQDVALRCDPISGHVSLFWYQQALGQGPEFLTYFQNEAQLDKSGLPSDRFFAERPEGSVSTLKIQRTQQEDSAVYLCASTPGGGEQYFGPGTRLTVT.

The rearrangement links TRBV11-2 to TRBJ2-7, with 7 bases matching TRBD2. V lost 1 base to trimming and J lost 2 bases; unmatched junction nucleotides: 8. From germline, CDR1 is SGHAT and CDR2 FQNNGV. The CDR3 is 16 amino acids. DNA of the CDR3: TGTGCCAGCAGCTTAGTTTCCCAGCGGGGTGCCTACGAGCAGTACTTC. This encodes CASSLVSQRGAYEQYF.

The chain links TRBV5-4 to TRBJ1-1; 9 bases fit TRBD1. This CDR3 has 15 amino acids. Germline trimming cut 0 bases from V and 5 bases from J; bases unmatched to any gene: 5. Looked up from germline, CDR1 is SGHNT and CDR2 is YYREEE (reference sequence). This chain's CDR3 is CASSLVGTGRTEAFF. CDR3 coding DNA: TGTGCCAGCAGCTTGGTCGGGACAGGGAGGACTGAAGCTTTCTTT.